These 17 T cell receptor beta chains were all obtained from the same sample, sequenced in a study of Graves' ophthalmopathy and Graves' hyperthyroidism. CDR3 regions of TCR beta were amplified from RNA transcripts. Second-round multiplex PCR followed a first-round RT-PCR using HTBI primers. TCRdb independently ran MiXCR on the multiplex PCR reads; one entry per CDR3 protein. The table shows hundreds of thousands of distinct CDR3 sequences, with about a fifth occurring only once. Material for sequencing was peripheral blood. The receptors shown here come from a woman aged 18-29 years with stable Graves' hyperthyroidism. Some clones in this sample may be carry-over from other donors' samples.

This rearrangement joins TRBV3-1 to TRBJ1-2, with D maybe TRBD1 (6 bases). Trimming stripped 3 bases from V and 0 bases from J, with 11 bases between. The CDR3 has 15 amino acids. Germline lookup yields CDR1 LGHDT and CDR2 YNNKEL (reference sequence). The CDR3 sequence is CASSHRGASNYGYTF. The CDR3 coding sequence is TGTGCCAGCAGCCACAGGGGTGCCTCTAACTATGGCTACACCTTC. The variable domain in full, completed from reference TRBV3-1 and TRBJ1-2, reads DTAVSQTPKYLVTQMGNDKSIKCEQNLGHDTMYWYKQDSKKFLKIMFSYNNKELIINETVPNRFSPKSPDKAHLNLHINSLELGDSAVYFCASSHRGASNYGYTFGSGTRLTVV.

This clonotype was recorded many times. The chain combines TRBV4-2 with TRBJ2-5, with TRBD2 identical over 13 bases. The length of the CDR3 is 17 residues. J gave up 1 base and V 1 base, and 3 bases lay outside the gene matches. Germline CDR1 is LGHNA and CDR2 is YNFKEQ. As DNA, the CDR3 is TGTGCCAGCAGCCAAGGGGGACTAGCGGGGTTCCAAGAGACCCAGTACTTC. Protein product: CASSQGGLAGFQETQYF.

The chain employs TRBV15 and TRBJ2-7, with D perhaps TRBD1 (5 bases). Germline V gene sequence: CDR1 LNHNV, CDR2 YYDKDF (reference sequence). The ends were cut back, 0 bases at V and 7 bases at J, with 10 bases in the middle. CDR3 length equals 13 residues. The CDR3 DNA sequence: TGTGCCACCAGCAGAGATCTAGGGGCTGAGCAGTACTTC. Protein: CATSRDLGAEQYF.

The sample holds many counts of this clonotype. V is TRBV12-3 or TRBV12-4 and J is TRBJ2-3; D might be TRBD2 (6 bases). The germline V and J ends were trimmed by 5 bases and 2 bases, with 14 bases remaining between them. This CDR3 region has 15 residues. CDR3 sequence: CASSHGTYYTDTQYF. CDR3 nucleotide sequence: TGTGCCAGCAGTCATGGGACTTACTACACAGATACGCAGTATTTT.

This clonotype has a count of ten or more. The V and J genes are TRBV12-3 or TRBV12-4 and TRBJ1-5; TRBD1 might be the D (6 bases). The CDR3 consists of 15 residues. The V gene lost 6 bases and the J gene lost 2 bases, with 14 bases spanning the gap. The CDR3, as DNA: TGTGCCAGCAGGCGAACAGGGAGGCGCAATCAGCCCCAGCATTTT. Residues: CASRRTGRRNQPQHF.

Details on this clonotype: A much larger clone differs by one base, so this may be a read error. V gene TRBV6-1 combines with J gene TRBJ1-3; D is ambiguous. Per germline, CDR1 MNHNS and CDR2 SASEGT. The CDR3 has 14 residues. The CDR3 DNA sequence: TGTGTCAGCACGGAGATCTACTCTGTAAACACCATATATTTT. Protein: CVSTEIYSVNTIYF.

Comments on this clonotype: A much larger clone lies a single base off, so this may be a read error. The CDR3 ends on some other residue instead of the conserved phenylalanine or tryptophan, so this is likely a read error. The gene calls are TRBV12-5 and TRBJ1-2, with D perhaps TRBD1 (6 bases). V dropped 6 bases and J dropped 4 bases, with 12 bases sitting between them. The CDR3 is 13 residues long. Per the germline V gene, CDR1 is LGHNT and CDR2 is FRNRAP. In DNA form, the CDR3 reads TGTGCTAGTGGGGATTGGGGGGCCTATGGCTACACCTAC. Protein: CASGDWGAYGYTY.

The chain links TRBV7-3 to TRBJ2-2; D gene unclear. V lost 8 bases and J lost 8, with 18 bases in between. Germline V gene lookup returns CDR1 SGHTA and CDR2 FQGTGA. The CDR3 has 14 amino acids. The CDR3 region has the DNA TGTGCCAGCGGCTCTGGGAACCCGGTGGGGGAGCTGTTTTTT. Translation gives CASGSGNPVGELFF.

CDR3 loop: CASSYGGHSPLHF. CDR3 nucleotide sequence: TGTGCCAGCAGTTACGGGGGTCACTCACCCCTCCACTTT. This chain links TRBV6-5 with TRBJ1-6, with D possibly matching TRBD1 (5 bases). Germline V gives CDR1 MNHEY, CDR2 SVGAGI. V lost 2 bases and J 10 bases, leaving 9 bases between the germline ends. The CDR3 has 13 amino acids.

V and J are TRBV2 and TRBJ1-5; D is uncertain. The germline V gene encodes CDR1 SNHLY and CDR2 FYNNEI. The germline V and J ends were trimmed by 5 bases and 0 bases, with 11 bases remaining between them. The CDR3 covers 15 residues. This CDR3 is CASSHDINSNQPQHF. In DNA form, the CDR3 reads TGTGCCAGCAGTCACGACATAAATAGCAATCAGCCCCAGCATTTT.

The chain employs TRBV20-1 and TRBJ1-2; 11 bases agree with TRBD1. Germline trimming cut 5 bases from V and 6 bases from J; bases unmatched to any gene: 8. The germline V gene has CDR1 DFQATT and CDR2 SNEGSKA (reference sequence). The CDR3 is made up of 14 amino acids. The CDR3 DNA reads TGCAGTGCTTCCCGGACAGGGGGCGTTAATGGCTACACCTTC. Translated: CSASRTGGVNGYTF.

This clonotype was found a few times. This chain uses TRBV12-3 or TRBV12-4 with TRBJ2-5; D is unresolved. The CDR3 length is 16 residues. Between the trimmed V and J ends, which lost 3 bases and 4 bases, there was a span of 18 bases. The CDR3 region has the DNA TGTGCCAGCAGTTTGGGCCGGGTAGTCGAGAGAGAGACCCAGTACTTC. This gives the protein CASSLGRVVERETQYF.

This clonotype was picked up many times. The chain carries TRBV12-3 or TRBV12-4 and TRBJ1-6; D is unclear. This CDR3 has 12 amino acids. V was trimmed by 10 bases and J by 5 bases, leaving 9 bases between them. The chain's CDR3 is CATNRDNSPLHF. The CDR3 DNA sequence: TGTGCCACCAATAGGGATAATTCACCCCTCCACTTT.

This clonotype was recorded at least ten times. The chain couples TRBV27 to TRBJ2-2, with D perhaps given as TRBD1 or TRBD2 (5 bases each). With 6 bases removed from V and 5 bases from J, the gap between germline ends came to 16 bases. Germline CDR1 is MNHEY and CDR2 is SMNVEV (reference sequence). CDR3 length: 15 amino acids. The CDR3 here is CASSQSGTVTGELFF. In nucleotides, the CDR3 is TGTGCCAGCAGCCAATCCGGGACGGTAACCGGGGAGCTGTTTTTT.

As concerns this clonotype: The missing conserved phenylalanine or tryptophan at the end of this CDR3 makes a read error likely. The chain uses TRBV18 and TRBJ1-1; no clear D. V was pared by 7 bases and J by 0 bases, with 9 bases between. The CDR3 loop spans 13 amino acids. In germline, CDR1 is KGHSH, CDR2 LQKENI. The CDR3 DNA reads TGTGCCAGCTACCCGGAAGTGAACACTGAAGCTTTCGTT. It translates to CASYPEVNTEAFV.

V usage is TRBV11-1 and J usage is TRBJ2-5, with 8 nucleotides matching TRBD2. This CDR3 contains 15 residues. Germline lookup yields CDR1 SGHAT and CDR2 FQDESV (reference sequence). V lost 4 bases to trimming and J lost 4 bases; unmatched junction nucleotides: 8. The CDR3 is CASSSLADGGETQYF. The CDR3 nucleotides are TGTGCCAGCAGCTCACTAGCGGATGGAGGAGAGACCCAGTACTTC.

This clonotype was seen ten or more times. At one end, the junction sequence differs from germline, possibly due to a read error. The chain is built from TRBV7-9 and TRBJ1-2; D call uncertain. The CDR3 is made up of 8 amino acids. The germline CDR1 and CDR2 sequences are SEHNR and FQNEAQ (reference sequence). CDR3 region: CASPASSF. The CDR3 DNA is TGTGCCAGCCCTGCGTCCTCCTTC. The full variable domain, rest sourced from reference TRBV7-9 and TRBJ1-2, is DTGVSQNPRHKITKRGQNVTFRCDPISEHNRLYWYRQTLGQGPEFLTYFQNEAQLEKSRLLSDRFSAERPKGSFSTLEIQRTEQGDSAMYLCASPASSFGSGTRLTVV.